A single sample gave rise to the 9 T cell receptor beta chains below, sequenced in a study of shared clonotypes between healthy human individuals. Only in-frame clones appear in the TCRdb table, and some are missing; sequencing was by immunoSEQ multiplex PCR. The repertoire holds about 1.9 million clones, with 93% as singletons. It was CD45RO-negative cells, positively selected for CCR7, that made up naive CD8 cells, with terminally differentiated effector memory CD45RA+ cells excluded. Sequenced material: naive CD8+ T cells from PBMCs. The receptors were gathered from a man aged 18 to 29 in good health. Some clones in this sample may be carry-over from other donors' samples.

V usage is TRBV4-1 and J usage is TRBJ1-5; TRBD1 is a possible D gene (6 bases). V shed 3 bases and J shed 1 base, with 19 bases lying between them. Germline V CDR1 and CDR2: MGHRA, YSYEKL. This CDR3 contains 18 residues. The CDR3 reads CASSHAVMGGVSNQPQHF. CDR3 DNA sequence: TGCGCCAGCAGCCATGCAGTGATGGGGGGCGTGAGCAATCAGCCCCAGCATTTT.

This clone was found a few times. The sample has other DNA sequences that encode this CDR3 too. V usage is TRBV7-9 and J usage is TRBJ1-5; TRBD1 might be the D (5 bases). V was trimmed by 2 bases and J by 9 bases, leaving 8 bases between them. Germline V lookup: CDR1 SEHNR, CDR2 FQNEAQ (reference sequence). The CDR3 extends over 12 amino acids. The DNA of the CDR3 is TGTGCCAGCAGCTTATCGGGGCGGCCCCAGCATTTT. Residues: CASSLSGRPQHF.

This clone was seen a single time. The chain links TRBV7-9 to TRBJ1-1; 7 bases are a match to TRBD1. The germline gives CDR1 SEHNR, CDR2 FQNEAQ (reference sequence). The CDR3 has 14 residues. Trimming took 5 bases from V and 11 from J; bases not matched to a gene: 14. The CDR3 loop reads CASSQLGGAKGAFF. Written as DNA, the CDR3 is TGTGCCAGCAGCCAGCTAGGGGGCGCAAAAGGTGCTTTCTTT.

The V call is TRBV9, the J call TRBJ2-3; D perhaps matches TRBD1 (5 bases). CDR3 length: 15 residues. CDR1 is SGDLS and CDR2 is YYNGEE in the germline V gene. V was clipped by 0 bases and J by 1 base, with 9 bases between them. The CDR3: CASSVGDSRTDTQYF. In DNA form, the CDR3 reads TGTGCCAGCAGCGTAGGAGACAGCCGCACAGATACGCAGTATTTT.

This clone was seen more than once but under ten times. This same CDR3 is encoded by further DNA sequences in the sample. The chain employs TRBV9 and TRBJ2-1; the match to TRBD1 covers 7 bases. Germline loops: CDR1 SGDLS, CDR2 YYNGEE. With V trimmed by 3 bases and J by 3 bases, 3 bases remained unmatched. The CDR3 has 14 amino acids. In DNA, the CDR3 is TGTGCCAGCAGCGGCCGGGACAGCTACAATGAGCAGTTCTTC. Its protein product is CASSGRDSYNEQFF.

V usage is TRBV4-3 and J usage is TRBJ2-1, with 10 bases lining up with TRBD2. The V segment lost 2 bases and the J segment 8 bases; nucleotides outside the gene matches: 12. CDR1 is LGHNA, CDR2 YSLEER, per germline. The length of the CDR3 is 17 residues. The CDR3 is CASSQPGGLAGVHEQFF. CDR3 DNA: TGCGCCAGCAGCCAACCCGGGGGGCTAGCGGGAGTCCATGAGCAGTTCTTC.

J is TRBJ2-2 and V is TRBV11-2, with a tentative D call TRBD2 (5 bases). V was clipped by 7 bases and J by 5 bases, with 20 bases between them. This CDR3 has 16 residues. Per the germline V gene, CDR1 is SGHAT and CDR2 is FQNNGV. CDR3 sequence reads: CASIPPLAALTGELFF. The CDR3 DNA sequence: TGTGCCAGCATCCCGCCCCTAGCAGCCCTGACCGGGGAGCTGTTTTTT.

This chain joins TRBV5-5 and TRBJ1-2; D perhaps matches TRBD1 (5 bases). Germline V gene lookup returns CDR1 SGHKS and CDR2 YYEKEE (reference sequence). The CDR3 length is 16 residues. V gave up 4 bases and J gave up 4 bases, with 20 bases separating them. The CDR3 reads CASSPRDPRFSYGYTF. CDR3 nucleotides: TGTGCCAGCAGCCCTCGGGACCCTCGTTTTTCCTATGGCTACACCTTC.

This chain uses TRBV7-9 with TRBJ2-7; 9 nucleotides align to TRBD2. The CDR3 totals 16 residues. Germline V gene sequence: CDR1 SEHNR, CDR2 FQNEAQ (reference sequence). V lost 5 bases, J lost 1 base, and 9 bases stayed unmatched. CDR3 coding DNA: TGTGCCAGCAGCGGACGGACTAGCGAGTCATCCTACGAGCAGTACTTC. Translation: CASSGRTSESSYEQYF.